This is a list of T cell receptor beta chains from one sample in a study of blood T cell repertoires in COVID-19. The data were produced by immunoSEQ multiplex PCR, yet TCRdb's version contains in-frame clones alone and is incomplete. The repertoire holds around 400,000 clones, with about nine tenths as singletons. The sequenced sample consisted of PBMCs or T cells enriched from blood (not recorded which). These receptor sequences come from a woman aged 40 to 50 who had been exposed to COVID-19. The CDR3 runs from the conserved cysteine through the conserved F or W. The D gene is left open where the match is weak. Size is omitted from some rows. Given values are once, few, many or a class for expanded clones.

J,D,V,size,DNA,CDR3
TRBJ2-3,TRBD2,TRBV5-8,.,TGTGCCAGCAGCTCAGGACTAGCGGGAGCACTACGCACAGATACGCAGTATTTT,CASSSGLAGALRTDTQYF
TRBJ2-3,.,TRBV7-2,.,TGTGCCAGCAGCTTGAGGAGGGAGTGGGATACGCAGTATTTT,CASSLRREWDTQYF
TRBJ2-7,TRBD1,TRBV6-5,.,TGTGCCAGCAAGCCCCTGGACAGGGGCTACGAGCAGTACTTC,CASKPLDRGYEQYF
TRBJ1-2,TRBD1,TRBV5-4,.,TGTGCCAGCAGCGTCCCGGGACAGATTAGAGGCTACACCTTC,CASSVPGQIRGYTF
TRBJ2-1,TRBD2,TRBV30,.,TGTGCCTGGATGGGACTAGCTCGTTCGAATGAGCAGTTCTTC,CAWMGLARSNEQFF
TRBJ1-6,TRBD1,TRBV27,.,TGTGCCAGCAGCCAAAAAGGACAGGGGGCTCGATCACCCCTCCACTTT,CASSQKGQGARSPLHF
TRBJ1-2,TRBD1,TRBV7-9,.,TGTGCCAGCAGCAAAATGGACAGGCGGTTTTATGGCTACACCTTC,CASSKMDRRFYGYTF
TRBJ2-6,.,TRBV19,.,TGTGCCAGTAGTATACAGGCTGGGGCCAACGTCCTGACTTTC,CASSIQAGANVLTF
TRBJ1-1,TRBD1,TRBV7-6,.,TGTGCCAGCAGCTCACCAGGGGGCGAGGACACTGAAGCTTTCTTT,CASSSPGGEDTEAFF
TRBJ1-2,.,TRBV7-8,.,TGTGCCAGCAGCTTAGGGGGCGCGCGCTATGGCTACACCTTC,CASSLGGARYGYTF
TRBJ1-2,.,TRBV30,.,TGTGCCTGGATGGGGCAGGAGTTTGGCTACACCTTC,CAWMGQEFGYTF
TRBJ2-2,.,TRBV18,.,TGTGCCAGCTCTCCGCCAGGGGTCGGAACCGGGGAGCTGTTTTTT,CASSPPGVGTGELFF
TRBJ1-4,TRBD1,TRBV11-2,.,TGTGCCAGCAGCCCCGCCGGGACAGGGTTGGAAAAACTGTTTTTT,CASSPAGTGLEKLFF
TRBJ2-7,TRBD1,TRBV10-2,.,TGCGCCAGCACTCTCCGACAGGGTACATACGAGCAGTACTTC,CASTLRQGTYEQYF
TRBJ2-7,TRBD1,TRBV3-1/TRBV3-2,.,TGTGCCAGCAGCCAAGACGCCAGGGGGCACGAGCAGTACTTC,CASSQDARGHEQYF
TRBJ1-6,.,TRBV7-9,.,TGTGCCAGCAGCTCACCGGCTAGAAATTCACCCCTCCACTTT,CASSSPARNSPLHF
TRBJ2-1,.,TRBV5-4,few,TGTGCCAGCAGCAGCTGGGCCCCCGCCAATGAGCAGTTCTTC,CASSSWAPANEQFF
TRBJ1-5,TRBD1,TRBV24-1,.,TGTGCCACCAGTGATCCGGGACAGTCAAATCAGCCCCAGCATTTT,CATSDPGQSNQPQHF
TRBJ2-1,TRBD2,TRBV7-2,.,TGTGCCAGCAGCGTGACTAGCGGGAGCATCAATGAGCAGTTCTTC,CASSVTSGSINEQFF
TRBJ2-7,.,TRBV12-3/TRBV12-4,.,TGTGCCAGCAGTTCCCGGAGCCTTTACGAGCAGTACTTC,CASSSRSLYEQYF
TRBJ1-1,TRBD1,TRBV5-1,.,TGCGCCAGCGGACAGGGGAGCATGAACACTGAAGCTTTCTTT,CASGQGSMNTEAFF
TRBJ2-1,.,TRBV3-1/TRBV3-2,.,TGTGCCAGCAGCCAAGACAGGGGTTGGAATGAGCAGTTCTTC,CASSQDRGWNEQFF
TRBJ2-7,.,TRBV2,.,TGTGCCAGCAGCGTCGGGGGTACTTCCTACGAGCAGTACTTC,CASSVGGTSYEQYF
TRBJ2-7,TRBD2,TRBV2,.,TGTGCCAGCAGCCTAGCGGGGGGTCACTACGAGCAGTACTTC,CASSLAGGHYEQYF